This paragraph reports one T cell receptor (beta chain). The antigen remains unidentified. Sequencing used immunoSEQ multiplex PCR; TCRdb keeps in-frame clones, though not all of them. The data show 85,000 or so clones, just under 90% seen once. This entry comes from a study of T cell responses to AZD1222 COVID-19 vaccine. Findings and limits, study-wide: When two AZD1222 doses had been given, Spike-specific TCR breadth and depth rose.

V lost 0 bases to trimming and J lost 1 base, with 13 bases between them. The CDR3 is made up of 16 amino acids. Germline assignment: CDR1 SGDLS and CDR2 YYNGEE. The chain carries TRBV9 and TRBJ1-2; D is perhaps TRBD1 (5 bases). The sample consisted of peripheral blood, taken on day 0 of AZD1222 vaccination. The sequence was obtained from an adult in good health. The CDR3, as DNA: TGTGCCAGCAGCGTAGCGCGGGACGGACATAACTATGGCTACACCTTC. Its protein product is CASSVARDGHNYGYTF.